The clone carrying this TCR beta chain was seen a single time. Its antigen is not known. Sequencing used immunoSEQ multiplex PCR; TCRdb keeps in-frame clones, though not all of them. This sample has roughly 38,000 clones; around 74% occur once, and the top ten carry 5% to 6%. The source of the sample is a study of a mutant IDH1 vaccine in newly diagnosed glioma. Study-level information: Pretreatment consisted of radiotherapy, temozolomide, or both, with most receiving both. The study's findings and limits: Vaccine-induced immune responses were detected in 93.3% of patients.

The time point: week 23, last vaccination. Each vaccine dose was 300 ug of mutant IDH1 20-mer peptide, with topical imiquimod. There were new WHO grade 3 or 4 astrocytomas in the donors, and these were IDH1-mutant and ATRX-lost. The CDR3 is 14 amino acids. V dropped 4 bases and J dropped 6 bases, with 16 bases sitting between them. Germline CDR1 SGHTA, CDR2 FQGNSA. The sample in question was PBMCs, obtained from a glioma patient whose treatment included an IDH1 peptide vaccine. This receptor was identified in a man aged 45-65 years with glioma. This rearrangement joins TRBV7-2 to TRBJ2-7; D could derive from TRBD1 or TRBD2 (5 bases each). In DNA form, the CDR3 reads TGTGCCAGCAGCTCCCGGGACCACCCCTTCGAGCAGTACTTC. It specifies CASSSRDHPFEQYF.